The 28 T cell receptor beta chains presented below share a single source sample, sequenced in a study of T cells in Graves' hyperthyroidism and ophthalmopathy (dated by TCRdb to the late 2010s). The library was obtained by multiplex PCR. The instrument was an Illumina HiSeq 2000. TCR beta CDR3 regions were amplified from RNA transcripts. For the first round of RT-PCR on the TCR CDR3, the HTBI primer set was used together with the Qiagen OneStep RT-PCR kit. TCRdb reworked the public reads: Q25 trimming with fastp, MiXCR clone assembly, productive beta chains retained. Rows are unified per CDR3 protein, each entry keeping the most common DNA and genes. This sample lists about 640,000 distinct CDR3 sequences; around 20% were detected once. Under 35% of the sample comes from the top ten. Sequenced: blood. The receptors were gathered from a young man with Graves' ophthalmopathy.

This clonotype was recorded many times. This chain connects TRBV20-1 to TRBJ2-7; D might be TRBD2 (6 bases). This CDR3 contains 16 residues. Germline CDR1 DFQATT, CDR2 SNEGSKA (reference sequence). V lost 0 bases to trimming and J lost 0 bases, with 15 bases between them. CDR3 coding DNA: TGCAGTGCTAGAGATCACGCGGGGACCCCCTCCTACGAGCAGTACTTC. Protein sequence: CSARDHAGTPSYEQYF.

This clonotype showed up many times. The chain couples TRBV6-1 to TRBJ1-1; D unclear. Germline V lookup: CDR1 MNHNS, CDR2 SASEGT. V lost 5 bases and J lost 0, with 22 bases in between. The CDR3 consists of 18 residues. The CDR3 coding sequence is TGTGCCAGCAGTTTTATTGACCGACGGACGCCCCTGAACACTGAAGCTTTCTTT. Translated: CASSFIDRRTPLNTEAFF.

V gene TRBV4-1 combines with J gene TRBJ1-5; weak D call: TRBD1 (5 bases). CDR3 length: 15 amino acids. CDR1 and CDR2 from the germline V gene are MGHRA and YSYEKL. Trimming stripped 0 bases from V and 6 bases from J, with 12 bases between. CDR3 protein: CASSQDWGKAQPQHF. DNA of the CDR3: TGCGCCAGCAGCCAAGACTGGGGGAAGGCTCAGCCCCAGCATTTT.

V gene TRBV7-2 combines with J gene TRBJ2-3; D might be TRBD1 or TRBD2, each matching 5 bases. Germline CDR1 SGHTA, CDR2 FQGNSA. V lost 5 bases and J lost 2, with 14 bases in between. This CDR3 is built from 15 residues. The CDR3 protein is CASSLRDGSTDTQYF. CDR3 sequence (DNA): TGTGCCAGCAGCCTAAGGGACGGATCCACAGATACGCAGTATTTT.

This clonotype has just a few counts. The chain combines TRBV29-1 with TRBJ2-5; the D gene is possibly TRBD2 (5 bases). Germline V gives CDR1 SQVTM, CDR2 ANQGSEA. The V gene lost 5 bases and the J gene lost 7 bases, with 14 bases spanning the gap. The CDR3 has 12 amino acids. The CDR3 is CSVPGPRGTQYF. CDR3 in DNA: TGCAGCGTTCCCGGGCCCCGGGGGACCCAGTACTTC. Using reference TRBV29-1 and TRBJ2-5 for the parts outside the CDR3, the full variable domain is SAVISQKPSRDICQRGTSLTIQCQVDSQVTMMFWYRQQPGQSLTLIATANQGSEATYESGFVIDKFPISRPNLTFSTLTVSNMSPEDSSIYLCSVPGPRGTQYFGPGTRLLVL.

This clonotype occurred a few times. This chain uses TRBV20-1 with TRBJ2-7, with 7 nucleotides matching TRBD2. Per the germline V gene, CDR1 is DFQATT and CDR2 is SNEGSKA (reference sequence). This CDR3 is 14 amino acids long. V lost 3 bases to trimming and J lost 0 bases; unmatched junction nucleotides: 5. In DNA, the CDR3 is TGCAGTGCTAGTAATCTAGCGGTCTCCTACGAGCAGTACTTC. Translation gives CSASNLAVSYEQYF.

This clonotype was detected many times. The V gene is TRBV24-1, the J gene TRBJ2-5, with unresolved D. Germline CDR1 and CDR2: KGHDR and SFDVKD. Deletions cut 1 base from V and 2 bases from J, with 16 bases between. The CDR3 has 17 amino acids. For the CDR3, the DNA is TGTGCCACCAGTGATTTCGACCGACCCCTTGGACAAGAGACCCAGTACTTC. This codes for CATSDFDRPLGQETQYF.

This clonotype occurred a few times. The genes are TRBV2 and TRBJ2-2; tentative D call: TRBD2 (5 bases). Per germline, CDR1 SNHLY and CDR2 FYNNEI. Trimming cost V 6 bases and J 0 bases, with 8 bases left between them. The CDR3 loop spans 14 amino acids. CDR3 DNA sequence: TGTGCCAGCAGCGGACTGACGAACACCGGGGAGCTGTTTTTT. The encoded protein is CASSGLTNTGELFF.

This clonotype appeared a few times. The rearrangement joins TRBV10-3 to TRBJ2-5, with TRBD2 matching over 10 bases. This CDR3 has 14 amino acids. V lost 8 bases, J lost 4 bases, and 7 bases stayed unmatched. Germline CDR1 and CDR2: ENHRY and SYGVKD. CDR3 region: CAIGLAGEGETQYF. CDR3 nucleotides: TGTGCCATCGGCCTAGCGGGAGAGGGAGAGACCCAGTACTTC.

The chain recombines TRBV15 with TRBJ2-4; D remains unclear. Germline-derived CDR1 and CDR2 are LNHNV and YYDKDF (reference sequence). This CDR3 contains 15 residues. V gave up 1 base and J gave up 3 bases, with 10 bases separating them. CDR3 loop: CATSRAGSNKNIQYF. For the CDR3, the DNA is TGTGCCACCAGCAGAGCGGGTAGCAACAAAAACATTCAGTACTTC.

The V call is TRBV20-1, the J call TRBJ2-4; the D call may be TRBD1 or TRBD2 (6 bases each). Deletions cut 1 base from V and 7 bases from J, with 20 bases between. CDR1 and CDR2 (germline): DFQATT, SNEGSKA (reference sequence). The CDR3 spans 16 residues. The CDR3 sequence is CSARGPHGGAGNIQYF. CDR3 nucleotide sequence: TGCAGTGCTAGAGGCCCACATGGGGGCGCGGGGAACATTCAGTACTTC.

This chain uses TRBV28 with TRBJ2-5, with TRBD1 as a possible D gene (5 bases). Trimming pared 2 bases from V and 4 bases from J, leaving 14 bases between. The germline gives CDR1 MDHEN, CDR2 SYDVKM. The CDR3 is made up of 15 amino acids. As DNA, the CDR3 is TGTGCCAGCAGTTTAGACCAGGGAAGGCGAGAGACCCAGTACTTC. Encoded protein: CASSLDQGRRETQYF.

This clonotype occurred many times. This sequence joins TRBV11-2 and TRBJ2-7, with D possibly matching TRBD2 (5 bases). The V and J ends lost 1 base and 5 bases respectively, with 12 bases between them. Germline V lookup: CDR1 SGHAT, CDR2 FQNNGV. The CDR3 extends over 14 amino acids. CDR3 sequence (DNA): TGTGCCAGCAGCTTAGCCCCCCGAGGGCACGAGCAGTACTTC. This gives the protein CASSLAPRGHEQYF.

This clonotype was picked up a small number of times. CDR3 protein: CAISPGTYEQYF. The CDR3 DNA is TGTGCCATCAGCCCAGGGACCTACGAGCAGTACTTC. The chain uses TRBV10-3 and TRBJ2-7, with D possibly TRBD1 on 5 matching bases. The germline V gene encodes CDR1 ENHRY and CDR2 SYGVKD. The CDR3 has 12 residues. Trimming stripped 6 bases from V and 2 bases from J, with 8 bases between.

This chain joins TRBV5-4 and TRBJ1-2; TRBD1 is a possible D gene (5 bases). Germline-derived CDR1 and CDR2 are SGHNT and YYREEE (reference sequence). V was cut by 6 bases and J by 7 bases, with 19 bases left in between. The CDR3 is made up of 14 amino acids. CDR3 loop: CASTLRGTGGGYTF. As DNA, the CDR3 is TGTGCCAGCACCCTACGGGGCACAGGTGGTGGCTACACCTTC.

The chain is built from TRBV19 and TRBJ1-4, with a tentative D call TRBD1 (5 bases). Germline V gives CDR1 LNHDA, CDR2 SQIVND (reference sequence). This CDR3 spans 15 amino acids. Trimming removed 1 base at V and 8 bases at J, with 14 bases between. CDR3 region: CASSIAGGRGEKLFF. The CDR3 region has the DNA TGTGCCAGTAGTATAGCGGGGGGACGAGGAGAAAAACTGTTTTTT. Looking up the rest from reference TRBV19 and TRBJ1-4 gives the full variable domain: DGGITQSPKYLFRKEGQNVTLSCEQNLNHDAMYWYRQDPGQGLRLIYYSQIVNDFQKGDIAEGYSVSREKKESFPLTVTSAQKNPTAFYLCASSIAGGRGEKLFFGSGTQLSVL.

There are many counts of this clonotype. The rearrangement links TRBV24-1 to TRBJ2-3; TRBD2 aligns across 9 bases. From germline, CDR1 is KGHDR and CDR2 SFDVKD. V lost 5 bases to trimming and J lost 2 bases; unmatched junction nucleotides: 7. This CDR3 is 16 amino acids long. DNA for the CDR3: TGTGCCACCAGTGCAACCGGGACTAGCTACACAGATACGCAGTATTTT. As protein: CATSATGTSYTDTQYF.

The table lists this clonotype with many counts. V and J are TRBV7-2 and TRBJ2-1; 9 bases fit TRBD2. The CDR3 sequence is 15 residues long. Looked up from germline, CDR1 is SGHTA and CDR2 is FQGNSA. After removal of 3 bases from V and 7 bases from J, the junction contained 7 bases not matched to a gene. The CDR3 sequence is CASSFRLAGSNEQFF. The CDR3 DNA sequence: TGTGCCAGCAGCTTCAGGCTAGCGGGATCGAATGAGCAGTTCTTC.

The chain employs TRBV6-1 and TRBJ2-7; the match to TRBD2 covers 11 bases. Germline CDR1 is MNHNS and CDR2 is SASEGT. With 6 bases clipped from V and 2 bases from J, the junction kept 6 bases outside the gene matches. The CDR3 extends over 15 amino acids. This CDR3 is CASRVLAGDTYEQYF. As DNA, the CDR3 is TGTGCCAGCAGGGTACTAGCGGGGGACACCTACGAGCAGTACTTC.

The V and J genes are TRBV12-3 or TRBV12-4 and TRBJ1-1; D may be TRBD1 (5 bases). This CDR3 region has 13 residues. Trimming removed 5 bases at V and 7 bases at J, with 14 bases between. Here the CDR3 DNA reads TGTGCCAGCAGTCCCCAGGGTACGAATGAAGCTTTCTTT. It specifies CASSPQGTNEAFF.

The chain employs TRBV6-5 and TRBJ2-1; D uncertain. The ends were cut back, 0 bases at V and 0 bases at J, with 15 bases in the middle. CDR3 length equals 18 residues. Germline V CDR1 and CDR2: MNHEY, SVGAGI. CDR3: CASSYSSPSASSYNEQFF. CDR3 in DNA: TGTGCCAGCAGTTACTCGTCCCCTAGTGCGAGCTCCTACAATGAGCAGTTCTTC.

This clonotype was seen repeatedly, ten times or more. The chain links TRBV5-1 to TRBJ2-3; 7 positions agree with TRBD2. With V trimmed by 0 bases and J by 2 bases, 3 bases remained unmatched. Germline V gene lookup returns CDR1 SGHRS and CDR2 YFSETQ. This CDR3 spans 15 amino acids. This chain's CDR3 is CASSLVGTNTDTQYF. In DNA, the CDR3 is TGCGCCAGCAGCTTGGTAGGGACTAACACAGATACGCAGTATTTT.

This clonotype was recorded many times. The chain recombines TRBV28 with TRBJ2-3; weak D call: TRBD1 (7 bases). The V gene's germline CDR1 is MDHEN and CDR2 SYDVKM. V lost 5 bases, J lost 2 bases, and 26 bases lay in between. The CDR3 length is 19 residues. CDR3 amino acids: CASSLKQGGPTQVTDTQYF. CDR3 DNA sequence: TGTGCCAGCAGTCTAAAGCAGGGGGGCCCGACCCAAGTCACAGATACGCAGTATTTT.

This clonotype occurred a few times. The chain is built from TRBV7-3 and TRBJ2-5; D unclear. The CDR3 has 13 residues. Trimming shortened V by 0 bases and J by 6 bases, and 8 bases separated the two germline ends. Per the germline V gene, CDR1 is SGHTA and CDR2 is FQGTGA. The CDR3 sequence: CASSLTGEQTQYF. The CDR3, as DNA: TGTGCCAGCAGCTTAACGGGTGAACAGACCCAGTACTTC.

Turning to this clonotype: Possible read error: a much larger clone is one base away. The chain carries TRBV30 and TRBJ1-2; TRBD1 matches 9 bases. CDR1 and CDR2 from the germline V gene are GTSNPN and SVGIG (reference sequence). CDR3 size: 14 residues. CDR3 DNA sequence: TGTGCCTGGAGCCCCAGGGGGACAGGGACGGGCTACGCCTTC. Its protein product is CAWSPRGTGTGYAF.

In this sample, this clonotype turned up a few times. The rearrangement links TRBV29-1 to TRBJ1-1, with D unclear. Trimming pared 3 bases from V and 3 bases from J, leaving 17 bases between. Germline-derived CDR1 and CDR2 are SQVTM and ANQGSEA. This CDR3 has 15 residues. The CDR3 sequence: CSVERRQMRDTEAFF. The CDR3 DNA sequence: TGCAGCGTTGAGCGAAGGCAGATGAGGGACACTGAAGCTTTCTTT.

The CDR3 sequence: CASSMTQGNNEQFF. The CDR3 bases are TGTGCCAGTAGTATGACACAGGGGAACAATGAGCAGTTCTTC. The chain joins TRBV19 to TRBJ2-1, with 7 bases fitting TRBD1. Germline V gene sequence: CDR1 LNHDA, CDR2 SQIVND (reference sequence). The CDR3 is 14 amino acids. Trimming took 3 bases from V and 5 from J; bases not matched to a gene: 4.

This clonotype was picked up a small number of times. V usage is TRBV4-1 and J usage is TRBJ2-5; D may be TRBD2 (5 bases). The CDR3 contains 15 residues. The V gene lost 1 base and the J gene lost 2 bases, with 11 bases spanning the gap. Germline CDR1 and CDR2: MGHRA and YSYEKL. The CDR3 sequence is CASSQVGLIQETQYF. CDR3 bases: TGCGCCAGCAGCCAAGTTGGACTGATACAAGAGACCCAGTACTTC.